Shown below are 27 T cell receptor beta chains from a single sample sequenced in a study of blood T cells in healthy people across ages. Then a second PCR, running about 7 to 11 cycles, was carried out with a sample-barcoded 5' primer and a J-beta primer mix. TCRdb recomputed calls from the 5' RACE reads with MiXCR, one row per CDR3 protein. Found here are hundreds of thousands of distinct CDR3 sequences, over 45% of them singletons; the top ten hold around 53%. Sequencing input: blood. These receptors all come from a man aged 55 to 70 in good health.

This chain links TRBV20-1 with TRBJ2-1, with TRBD2 as a possible D gene (6 bases). Trimming removed 6 bases from V and 2 bases from J, with 17 bases in between. In germline, CDR1 is DFQATT, CDR2 SNEGSKA (reference sequence). This CDR3 region has 15 residues. The CDR3 reads CSAATGESPYNEQFF. The CDR3 DNA sequence: TGCAGTGCCGCAACGGGGGAGTCCCCCTACAATGAGCAGTTCTTC.

In regard to this clonotype: The germline gene is not matched at one end of the junction; a read error may be the cause. The chain combines TRBV6-5 with TRBJ2-6; D might be TRBD1 (5 bases). The germline gives CDR1 MNHEY, CDR2 SVGAGI. The length of the CDR3 is 17 residues. This chain's CDR3 is CASSYSRQAVGANVPTF. The CDR3 DNA reads as TGTGCCAGCAGTTACTCGCGCCAGGCTGTTGGGGCCAACGTCCCGACTTTC.

Details on this clonotype: With a much larger clone just one base away, this may be a read error. V is TRBV7-2 and J is TRBJ2-3, with no clear D. Trimming took 4 bases from V and 4 from J, leaving 9 bases between them. Germline V gene data show CDR1 as SGHTA and CDR2 as FQGNSA. The CDR3 runs to 13 residues. CDR3 sequence (DNA): TGTGCCAGCAGCTCATTTGGGGCAGATACGCAGTATTTT. Translating it yields CASSSFGADTQYF.

This clonotype occurred a few times. This CDR3 is CSFLRGSEQFF. The CDR3 nucleotides are TGCAGCTTTTTAAGGGGGAGTGAGCAGTTCTTC. The V and J genes are TRBV29-1 and TRBJ2-1, with D maybe TRBD1 (6 bases). Germline V CDR1 and CDR2: SQVTM, ANQGSEA. The length of the CDR3 is 11 residues. Trimming cost V 8 bases and J 9 bases, with 14 bases left between them.

This clonotype was recorded a few times. The chain carries TRBV4-1 and TRBJ2-7; D may be TRBD1 or TRBD2 (6 bases each). The CDR3 runs 14 residues. CDR1 and CDR2 (germline): MGHRA, YSYEKL. V was clipped by 1 base and J by 1 base, with 8 bases between them. The CDR3 reads CASSQGGASYEQYF. The CDR3 nucleotides are TGCGCCAGCAGCCAAGGGGGGGCTTCCTACGAGCAGTACTTC.

This clonotype was counted a single time. V and J are TRBV6-5 and TRBJ1-2, with D unresolved. CDR1 MNHEY and CDR2 SVGAGI come from the germline V gene. The germline V and J ends were trimmed by 5 bases and 6 bases, with 16 bases remaining between them. This CDR3 is 14 amino acids long. CDR3 region: CASSPTTVENGYTF. Written as DNA, the CDR3 is TGTGCCAGCAGTCCGACTACGGTCGAGAATGGCTACACCTTC.

Within the sample, this clonotype is medium-sized (0.01 to 0.1%). Just one base apart from a much larger clone, this may be a read error. The chain couples TRBV7-2 to TRBJ2-5; D is perhaps TRBD1 or TRBD2 (5 bases each). The germline V and J ends were trimmed by 5 bases and 11 bases, with 21 bases remaining between them. Germline lookup yields CDR1 SGHTA and CDR2 FQGNSA. This CDR3 region has 14 residues. DNA of the CDR3: TGTGCCAGCAGCCCCCGACGGGACCTCAATGAGCAGTACTTC. This gives the protein CASSPRRDLNEQYF.

There are a few counts of this clonotype. The V call is TRBV28, the J call TRBJ2-1; 7 bases agree with TRBD2. This CDR3 is 16 amino acids long. J was trimmed by 0 bases and V by 6 bases; bases with no gene match: 8. Germline assignment: CDR1 MDHEN and CDR2 SYDVKM. The CDR3 DNA is TGTGCCAGCAGCCCGGGGGGACGGGGCTCCTACAATGAGCAGTTCTTC. Its protein is CASSPGGRGSYNEQFF.

V usage is TRBV27 and J usage is TRBJ2-1; 12 positions match TRBD2. Germline assignment: CDR1 MNHEY and CDR2 SMNVEV (reference sequence). This CDR3 region has 19 residues. V lost 1 base, J lost 7 bases, and 14 bases stayed unmatched. As DNA, the CDR3 is TGTGCCAGCAGTTTATACTTTTTGACTAGCGGGAGTTCGGGTAATGAGCAGTTCTTC. Translating it yields CASSLYFLTSGSSGNEQFF.

This clonotype was picked up many times. CDR3 sequence: CASPQRTSNEQFF. Written as DNA, the CDR3 is TGTGCCAGCCCCCAAAGGACTAGCAATGAGCAGTTCTTC. The genes are TRBV28 and TRBJ2-1; 7 bases agree with TRBD2. Germline trimming cut 8 bases from V and 6 bases from J; bases unmatched to any gene: 7. The CDR3 has 13 residues. CDR1 MDHEN and CDR2 SYDVKM come from the germline V gene.

This chain joins TRBV6-6 and TRBJ2-5, with a weak D call TRBD1 (6 bases). Trimming shortened V by 11 bases and J by 5 bases, and 21 bases separated the two germline ends. CDR1 is MNHNY, CDR2 SVGAGI, per germline (reference sequence). This CDR3 spans 14 amino acids. The CDR3 bases are TGTGCCGGAACTTCAACAGGGTCCGGGGAGACCCAGTACTTC. Translation gives CAGTSTGSGETQYF.

This chain uses TRBV20-1 with TRBJ2-5; no clear D gene. The DNA matches TRBJ2-7 better at its end, which makes the J call doubtful. The CDR3 totals 11 residues. The V gene's germline CDR1 is DFQATT and CDR2 SNEGSKA (reference sequence). The CDR3 reads CSAKSGYEQYF. CDR3 sequence (DNA): TGCAGTGCTAAATCGGGCTACGAGCAGTACTTC.

The chain couples TRBV14 to TRBJ1-6; a possible D gene is TRBD1 (6 bases). The CDR3 sequence is 15 residues long. CDR1 is SGHDN and CDR2 is FVKESK in the germline V gene. V lost 1 base and J lost 13, with 17 bases in between. The CDR3: CASSQGKQGLRPLHF. CDR3 nucleotide sequence: TGTGCCAGCAGCCAAGGCAAACAGGGTCTTAGGCCCCTCCACTTT.

The chain links TRBV27 to TRBJ2-1, with 7 positions matching TRBD2. Germline lookup yields CDR1 MNHEY and CDR2 SMNVEV (reference sequence). The CDR3 loop spans 14 amino acids. Trimming cost V 3 bases and J 8 bases; bases outside gene matches: 7. The CDR3 sequence is CASSLNLAGDEQFF. The CDR3, as DNA: TGTGCCAGCAGTTTGAACTTGGCGGGGGATGAGCAGTTCTTC.

This clonotype was picked up many times. This sequence joins TRBV9 and TRBJ2-6; 7 nucleotides match TRBD2. J lost 0 bases, V lost 3 bases, and 6 bases had no gene match. CDR3 length: 17 amino acids. Germline CDR1 and CDR2: SGDLS and YYNGEE. The CDR3 bases are TGTGCCAGCAGCGCCACGGGACTAAGCTCTGGGGCCAACGTCCTGACTTTC. It yields the protein CASSATGLSSGANVLTF.

This clonotype was seen many times. The chain carries TRBV7-9 and TRBJ2-3, with D unresolved. The CDR3 covers 14 residues. The V and J ends lost 11 bases and 1 base respectively, with 16 bases between them. CDR1 is SEHNR and CDR2 is FQNEAQ in the germline V gene (reference sequence). This CDR3 reads CASKAAAGTDTQYF. CDR3 nucleotides: TGTGCCTCCAAAGCCGCAGCCGGCACAGATACGCAGTATTTT.

V is TRBV27 and J is TRBJ2-3, with 9 bases aligning to TRBD2. The V and J ends lost 3 bases and 6 bases, in that order; junction bases with no gene match: 10. This CDR3 comprises 16 residues. Germline V CDR1 and CDR2: MNHEY, SMNVEV (reference sequence). CDR3: CASSFGRGGPFDTQYF. In nucleotides, the CDR3 is TGTGCCAGCAGTTTCGGGCGGGGGGGCCCCTTTGATACGCAGTATTTT.

This chain connects TRBV12-3 or TRBV12-4 to TRBJ2-3, with TRBD1 identical over 7 bases. Germline trimming cut 5 bases from V and 1 base from J; bases unmatched to any gene: 9. The CDR3 is 16 amino acids. The DNA of the CDR3 is TGTGCCAGCAGTCCTCACAGGGGCGGCGGCACAGATACGCAGTATTTT. Its translation is CASSPHRGGGTDTQYF.

This clonotype appeared once. The gene calls are TRBV20-1 and TRBJ2-7; D not certain. V lost 5 bases and J 2 bases, leaving 10 bases between the germline ends. This CDR3 is 12 amino acids long. Germline V gene data show CDR1 as DFQATT and CDR2 as SNEGSKA (reference sequence). The CDR3 spells CSAAGSAYEQYF. CDR3 bases: TGCAGTGCTGCCGGTTCCGCCTACGAGCAGTACTTC.

The DNA of the CDR3 is TGTGCCAGCAGCCAAGTTAAGGGGGCCCCCTACAATGAGCAGTTCTTC. Translation gives CASSQVKGAPYNEQFF. The chain carries TRBV3-1 and TRBJ2-1; TRBD1 matches 7 bases. The CDR3 has 16 residues. V lost 1 base and J lost 2; bases outside the gene matches: 5. Germline V CDR1 and CDR2: LGHDT, YNNKEL (reference sequence).

This clonotype appeared a single time. The chain combines TRBV20-1 with TRBJ2-5, with 9 positions matching TRBD1. The closer fit of TRBJ2-7 to the DNA end suggests the J call may be wrong. The CDR3 covers 12 residues. Looked up from germline, CDR1 is DFQATT and CDR2 is SNEGSKA (reference sequence). This chain's CDR3 is CSAGGQGYEQYF. The CDR3 bases are TGCAGTGCTGGAGGACAGGGGTACGAGCAGTACTTC.

Points on this clonotype: This may come from a read error, since a much larger clone is one base off. The rearrangement uses TRBV6-5 and TRBJ1-2; D uncertain. This CDR3 has 17 amino acids. V gave up 0 bases and J gave up 2 bases, with 16 bases separating them. Germline CDR1 MNHEY, CDR2 SVGAGI. This CDR3 reads CASSYSTRGEENYGYTF. For the CDR3, the DNA is TGTGCCAGCAGTTACTCGACCCGGGGAGAGGAAAACTATGGCTACACCTTC.

The rearrangement links TRBV20-1 to TRBJ2-7; 7 bases are shared with TRBD2. The germline CDR1 and CDR2 sequences are DFQATT and SNEGSKA (reference sequence). This CDR3 region has 14 residues. V trimming: 1 base; J trimming: 2 bases; junction bases outside the gene matches: 5. The CDR3 reads CSARVVGRAYEQYF. The CDR3 DNA sequence: TGCAGTGCTAGAGTTGTAGGGAGGGCCTACGAGCAGTACTTC.

This clonotype was found many times. V is TRBV12-3 or TRBV12-4 and J is TRBJ1-2, with a possible D match to TRBD1 (5 bases). CDR3 length: 12 amino acids. V was cut by 4 bases and J by 8 bases, with 11 bases left in between. CDR3 amino acids: CASSSGGRGYTF. The CDR3 region has the DNA TGTGCCAGCAGTTCGGGGGGTCGGGGCTACACCTTC.

This clonotype was found a few times. The chain links TRBV4-1 to TRBJ1-1; no clear D gene. This CDR3 is built from 14 residues. V lost 6 bases and J 10 bases, leaving 21 bases between the germline ends. Germline CDR1 reads MGHRA; CDR2 reads YSYEKL. DNA of the CDR3: TGCGCCAGCAGGGGCAGTTCCGGGCCCGGAGTAGCTTTCTTT. Translated: CASRGSSGPGVAFF.

This clonotype has only a few counts. V usage is TRBV20-1 and J usage is TRBJ2-1; possible D gene TRBD1, 5 bases. This CDR3 spans 15 amino acids. V was clipped by 0 bases and J by 5 bases, with 14 bases between them. The germline V gene encodes CDR1 DFQATT and CDR2 SNEGSKA (reference sequence). CDR3 region: CSARDSRTPDNEQFF. CDR3 DNA: TGCAGTGCTAGAGATAGCAGGACACCTGACAATGAGCAGTTCTTC.

This clonotype was detected only a few times. The gene calls are TRBV20-1 and TRBJ2-4; D gene unclear. The CDR3 runs 11 residues. Per germline, CDR1 DFQATT and CDR2 SNEGSKA (reference sequence). V was pared by 5 bases and J by 1 base, with 3 bases between. Written as DNA, the CDR3 is TGCAGTGCTCCGGCCAAAAACATTCAGTACTTC. Encoded protein: CSAPAKNIQYF.